The 7 T cell receptor beta chains reported below all come from one sample, sequenced in a study of shared clonotypes between healthy human individuals. Naive CD8 cells lacked CD45RO, underwent positive selection for CCR7 and left out terminally differentiated effector memory CD45RA+ cells. Generated by immunoSEQ multiplex PCR, the TCRdb table keeps only in-frame clones and is missing some. This table holds 2 million to 2.5 million clones, 90% to 95% found once. The sample comprised naive CD8+ T cells from PBMCs. Receptors were obtained from a man aged 18 to 30 in good health. Some clones in this sample may be carry-over from other donors' samples.

On this clone: Other DNA sequences of this sample code for an identical CDR3. The chain joins TRBV27 to TRBJ2-7; TRBD1 aligns across 9 bases. V was pared by 6 bases and J by 2 bases, with 5 bases of the junction left unmatched. Germline V gives CDR1 MNHEY, CDR2 SMNVEV (reference sequence). The CDR3 length is 14 residues. CDR3 residues: CASSPGQGPYEQYF. The CDR3 DNA reads as TGTGCCAGCAGCCCGGGACAGGGTCCCTACGAGCAGTACTTC.

The chain has TRBV11-2 and TRBJ2-5, with 8 bases fitting TRBD1. Losses at the gene ends were 3 bases for V and 4 bases for J; bases not matched to a gene: 7. Germline lookup yields CDR1 SGHAT and CDR2 FQNNGV. There are 15 residues in the CDR3. In DNA, the CDR3 is TGTGCCAGCAGCTTGCGCAGGGGGCCGGGAGAGACCCAGTACTTC. It translates to CASSLRRGPGETQYF.

The chain links TRBV9 to TRBJ2-7; TRBD2 agrees at 9 bases. The CDR3 has 16 amino acids. Trimming removed 2 bases from V and 1 base from J; junction bases left unmatched: 7. Looked up from germline, CDR1 is SGDLS and CDR2 is YYNGEE. CDR3 loop: CASSVAGLAGSYEQYF. CDR3 sequence (DNA): TGTGCCAGCAGCGTCGCTGGGCTAGCGGGGTCCTACGAGCAGTACTTC. Using reference TRBV9 and TRBJ2-7 for the parts outside the CDR3, the full variable domain is DSGVTQTPKHLITATGQRVTLRCSPRSGDLSVYWYQQSLDQGLQFLIQYYNGEERAKGNILERFSAQQFPDLHSELNLSSLELGDSALYFCASSVAGLAGSYEQYFGPGTRLTVT.

V usage is TRBV29-1 and J usage is TRBJ2-5; 7 bases match TRBD1. Trimming at V came to 1 base and at J to 1 base, leaving 6 bases not matched to a gene. CDR1 and CDR2 (germline): SQVTM, ANQGSEA. The CDR3 has 15 residues. The CDR3 here is CSVEGGSGGQETQYF. DNA for the CDR3: TGCAGCGTTGAAGGTGGGTCAGGGGGCCAAGAGACCCAGTACTTC. Filled out from reference TRBV29-1 and TRBJ2-5, the complete variable domain reads SAVISQKPSRDICQRGTSLTIQCQVDSQVTMMFWYRQQPGQSLTLIATANQGSEATYESGFVIDKFPISRPNLTFSTLTVSNMSPEDSSIYLCSVEGGSGGQETQYFGPGTRLLVL.

The chain couples TRBV7-9 to TRBJ2-7; tentative D call: TRBD2 (6 bases). Germline V gene data show CDR1 as SEHNR and CDR2 as FQNEAQ (reference sequence). This CDR3 comprises 14 residues. Trimming stripped 5 bases from V and 6 bases from J, with 17 bases between. CDR3 in DNA: TGTGCCAGCAGCCCGCGGGATATTTTACTCGAGCAGTACTTC. Protein sequence: CASSPRDILLEQYF.

J is TRBJ2-2 and V is TRBV27, with D possibly being TRBD1 (8 bases). Trimming took 5 bases from V and 6 from J, leaving 13 bases between them. The CDR3 is 14 residues long. The germline V gene has CDR1 MNHEY and CDR2 SMNVEV (reference sequence). CDR3 bases: TGTGCCAGCAGTCTACAGGGGGGGCCCGGGGAGCTGTTTTTT. Its translation is CASSLQGGPGELFF.

The chain has TRBV5-4 and TRBJ2-3; 8 bases fit TRBD2. This CDR3 is built from 15 residues. Losses at the gene ends were 1 base for V and 5 bases for J; bases not matched to a gene: 6. The germline CDR1 and CDR2 sequences are SGHNT and YYREEE (reference sequence). CDR3 protein: CASSLRREVGDTQYF. The CDR3 DNA is TGTGCCAGCAGCTTGAGGCGGGAGGTTGGAGATACGCAGTATTTT.